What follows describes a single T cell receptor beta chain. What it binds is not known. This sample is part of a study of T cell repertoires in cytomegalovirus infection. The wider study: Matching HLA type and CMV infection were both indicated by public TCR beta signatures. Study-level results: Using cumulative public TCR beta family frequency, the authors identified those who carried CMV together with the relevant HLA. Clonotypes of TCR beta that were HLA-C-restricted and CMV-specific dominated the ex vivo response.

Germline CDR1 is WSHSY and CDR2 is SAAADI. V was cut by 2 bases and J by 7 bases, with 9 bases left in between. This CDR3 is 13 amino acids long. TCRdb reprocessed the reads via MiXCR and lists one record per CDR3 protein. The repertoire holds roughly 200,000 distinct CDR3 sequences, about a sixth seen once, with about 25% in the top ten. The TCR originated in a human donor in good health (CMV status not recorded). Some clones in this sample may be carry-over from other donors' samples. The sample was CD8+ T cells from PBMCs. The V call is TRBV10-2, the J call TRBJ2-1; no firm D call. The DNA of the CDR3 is TGCGCCAGCAGTGAGAGCACCCCGAATGAGCAGTTCTTC. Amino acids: CASSESTPNEQFF.